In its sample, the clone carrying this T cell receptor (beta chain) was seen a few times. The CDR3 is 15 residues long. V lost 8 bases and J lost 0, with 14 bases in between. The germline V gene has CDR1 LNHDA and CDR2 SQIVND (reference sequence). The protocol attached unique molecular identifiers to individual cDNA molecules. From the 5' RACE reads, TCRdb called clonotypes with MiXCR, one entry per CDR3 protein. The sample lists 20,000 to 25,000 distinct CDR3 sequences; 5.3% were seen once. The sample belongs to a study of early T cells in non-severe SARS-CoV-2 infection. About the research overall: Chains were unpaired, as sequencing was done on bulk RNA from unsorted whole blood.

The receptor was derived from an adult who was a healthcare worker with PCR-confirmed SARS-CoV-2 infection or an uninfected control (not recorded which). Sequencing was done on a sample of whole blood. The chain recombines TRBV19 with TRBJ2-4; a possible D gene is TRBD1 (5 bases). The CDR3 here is CASADRTLAKNIQYF. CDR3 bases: TGTGCCAGTGCTGACAGAACACTAGCCAAAAACATTCAGTACTTC.